This T cell receptor (beta chain) appears in the sequencing data of a study of shared clonotypes between healthy human individuals. About the research overall: CD4 naive cells filled three plates per donor, CD4 memory three, CD8 naive two and CD8 memory one.

About this clone itself: Its antigen is unknown.

The CDR3 has 15 amino acids. The V end lost 0 bases, the J end lost 2 bases, and 9 bases lay between the germline ends. Germline lookup yields CDR1 SGHAT and CDR2 FQNNGV. General observations from the study: Genetic and exposure-history diversity was limited by the few donors. Naive CD4 clonotype sharing across several donors was roughly 5%.

Replicate sorted-subset PCRs were loaded with around 210 ng DNA, 30,000 to 35,000 T cell genomes. Assay: immunoSEQ multiplex PCR; the TCRdb copy retains only in-frame clones and omits some. The sample has about 2.1 million clones; 90% to 95% are singletons. Naive CD8 populations comprised CD45RO-negative cells positively selected for CCR7, excluding terminally differentiated effector memory CD45RA+ cells. The chain combines TRBV11-2 with TRBJ2-3; D unresolved. The sample comprised naive CD8+ T cells from PBMCs. The clonotype originates from a man aged 18 to 30 in good health. Some clones in this sample may be carry-over from other donors' samples. CDR3 in DNA: TGTGCCAGCAGCTTAGATCCAGGAATCACAGATACGCAGTATTTT. This gives the protein CASSLDPGITDTQYF.